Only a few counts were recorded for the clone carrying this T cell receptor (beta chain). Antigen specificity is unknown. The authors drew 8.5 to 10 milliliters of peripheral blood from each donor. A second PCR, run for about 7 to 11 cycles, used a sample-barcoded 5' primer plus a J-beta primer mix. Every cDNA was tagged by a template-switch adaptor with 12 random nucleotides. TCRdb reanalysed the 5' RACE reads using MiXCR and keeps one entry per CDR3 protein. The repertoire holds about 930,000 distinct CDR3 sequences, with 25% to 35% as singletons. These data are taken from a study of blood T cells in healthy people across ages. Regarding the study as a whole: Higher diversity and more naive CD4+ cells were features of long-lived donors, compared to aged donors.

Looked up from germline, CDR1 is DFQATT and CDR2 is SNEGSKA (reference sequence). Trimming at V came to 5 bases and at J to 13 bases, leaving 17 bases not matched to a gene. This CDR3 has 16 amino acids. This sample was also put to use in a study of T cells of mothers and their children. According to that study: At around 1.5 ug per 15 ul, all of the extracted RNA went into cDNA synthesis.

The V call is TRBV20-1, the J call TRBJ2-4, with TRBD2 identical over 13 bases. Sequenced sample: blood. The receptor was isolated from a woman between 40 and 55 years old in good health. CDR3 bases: TGCAGTGCTCTGACTAGCGGGGGGCCTTCTACCGATGAGCAGTACTTC. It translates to CSALTSGGPSTDEQYF.